A single T cell receptor beta chain is shown here with its context. These data belong to a study of blood T cell repertoires in COVID-19. This CDR3 region has 17 residues. V was clipped by 3 bases and J by 7 bases, with 20 bases between them. CDR1 and CDR2 (germline): SGHRS, YFSETQ. In the source study's methods: Nucleated cell counts were estimated from reference gene primer amplification. Produced via immunoSEQ multiplex PCR; TCRdb's table is partial and in-frame only. For V, J and clone size, that table is used; D and trimming come from the DNA. The data show 300,000 to 350,000 clones, with more than 70% seen just once and about 7% held by the top ten.

The source is a woman between 65 and 79 years old with COVID-19, enrolled during active disease. This chain joins TRBV5-1 and TRBJ1-6, with D uncertain. The sample was peripheral blood. CDR3 residues: CASSSAGPTEDNSPLHF. As DNA, the CDR3 is TGCGCCAGCAGCTCGGCAGGCCCGACGGAAGACAATTCACCCCTCCACTTT.